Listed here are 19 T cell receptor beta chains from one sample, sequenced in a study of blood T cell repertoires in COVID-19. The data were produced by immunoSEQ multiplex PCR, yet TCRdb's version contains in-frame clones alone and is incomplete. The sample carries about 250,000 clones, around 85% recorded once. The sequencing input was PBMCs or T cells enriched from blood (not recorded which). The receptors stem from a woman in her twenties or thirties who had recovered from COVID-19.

The CDR3 region is CASSRGDRGADTQYF. CDR3 nucleotides: TGTGCCAGCAGCCGAGGAGACAGGGGTGCAGATACGCAGTATTTT. The V call is TRBV9, the J call TRBJ2-3, with 8 bases matching TRBD1. Germline CDR1 SGDLS, CDR2 YYNGEE. J was trimmed by 4 bases and V by 4 bases; bases with no gene match: 8. The CDR3 spans 15 residues. The entire variable domain, with the rest obtained from reference TRBV9 and TRBJ2-3, is as follows: DSGVTQTPKHLITATGQRVTLRCSPRSGDLSVYWYQQSLDQGLQFLIQYYNGEERAKGNILERFSAQQFPDLHSELNLSSLELGDSALYFCASSRGDRGADTQYFGPGTRLTVL.

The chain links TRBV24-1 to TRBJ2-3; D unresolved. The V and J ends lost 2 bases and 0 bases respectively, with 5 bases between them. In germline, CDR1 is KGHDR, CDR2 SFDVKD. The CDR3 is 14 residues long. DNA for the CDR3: TGTGCCACCAGTGATTACGGGAGCACAGATACGCAGTATTTT. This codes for CATSDYGSTDTQYF.

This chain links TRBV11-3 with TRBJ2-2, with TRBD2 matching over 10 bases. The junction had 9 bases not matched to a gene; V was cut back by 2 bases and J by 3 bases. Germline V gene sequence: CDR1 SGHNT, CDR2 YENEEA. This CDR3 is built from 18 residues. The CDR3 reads CASSLTFQLAGDTGELFF. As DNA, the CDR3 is TGTGCCAGCAGCTTAACATTCCAGCTAGCGGGAGACACCGGGGAGCTGTTTTTT.

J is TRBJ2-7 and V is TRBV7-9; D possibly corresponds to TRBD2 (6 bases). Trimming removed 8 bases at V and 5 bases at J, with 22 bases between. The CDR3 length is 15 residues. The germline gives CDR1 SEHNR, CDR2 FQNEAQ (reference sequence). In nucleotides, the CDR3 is TGTGCCAGCTCACCTTGGGGACGGCGGGGAGACGAGCAGTACTTC. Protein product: CASSPWGRRGDEQYF.

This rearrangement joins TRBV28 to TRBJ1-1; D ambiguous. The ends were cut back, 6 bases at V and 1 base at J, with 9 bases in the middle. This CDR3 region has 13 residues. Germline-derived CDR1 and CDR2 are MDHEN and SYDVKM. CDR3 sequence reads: CASRRFQNTEAFF. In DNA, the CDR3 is TGTGCCAGCAGGCGTTTTCAGAACACTGAAGCTTTCTTT.

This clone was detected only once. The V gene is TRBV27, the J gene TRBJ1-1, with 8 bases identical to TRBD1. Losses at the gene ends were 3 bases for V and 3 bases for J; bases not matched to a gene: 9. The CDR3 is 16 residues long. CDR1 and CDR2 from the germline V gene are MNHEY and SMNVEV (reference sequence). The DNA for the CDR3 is TGTGCCAGCAGTTTTAACACCCTACAGGGGGACACTGAAGCTTTCTTT. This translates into CASSFNTLQGDTEAFF.

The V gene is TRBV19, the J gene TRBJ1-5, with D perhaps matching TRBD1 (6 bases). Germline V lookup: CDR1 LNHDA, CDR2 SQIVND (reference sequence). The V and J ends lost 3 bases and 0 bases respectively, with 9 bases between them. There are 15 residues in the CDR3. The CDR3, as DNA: TGTGCCAGTAGTATTGGGGACAATAGCAATCAGCCCCAGCATTTT. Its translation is CASSIGDNSNQPQHF. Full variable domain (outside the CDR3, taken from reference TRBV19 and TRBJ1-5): DGGITQSPKYLFRKEGQNVTLSCEQNLNHDAMYWYRQDPGQGLRLIYYSQIVNDFQKGDIAEGYSVSREKKESFPLTVTSAQKNPTAFYLCASSIGDNSNQPQHFGDGTRLSIL.

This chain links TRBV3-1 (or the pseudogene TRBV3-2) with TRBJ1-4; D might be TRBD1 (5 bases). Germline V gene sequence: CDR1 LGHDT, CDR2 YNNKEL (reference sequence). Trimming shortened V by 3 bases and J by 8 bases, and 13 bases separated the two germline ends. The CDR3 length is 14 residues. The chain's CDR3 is CASSHDIGGEKLFF. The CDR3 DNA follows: TGTGCCAGCAGCCATGATATCGGGGGGGAAAAACTGTTTTTT.

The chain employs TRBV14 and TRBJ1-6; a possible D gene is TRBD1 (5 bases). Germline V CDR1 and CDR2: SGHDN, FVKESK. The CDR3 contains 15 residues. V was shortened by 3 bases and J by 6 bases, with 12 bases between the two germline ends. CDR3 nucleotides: TGTGCCAGCAGCCAGTACCAGGGTTTTAATTCACCCCTCCACTTT. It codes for CASSQYQGFNSPLHF.

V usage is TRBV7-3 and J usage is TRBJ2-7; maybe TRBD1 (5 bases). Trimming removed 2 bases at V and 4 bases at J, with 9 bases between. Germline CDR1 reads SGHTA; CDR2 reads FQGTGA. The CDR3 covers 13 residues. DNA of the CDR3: TGTGCCAGCAGCTTAGGGGCGATGTACGAGCAGTACTTC. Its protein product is CASSLGAMYEQYF.

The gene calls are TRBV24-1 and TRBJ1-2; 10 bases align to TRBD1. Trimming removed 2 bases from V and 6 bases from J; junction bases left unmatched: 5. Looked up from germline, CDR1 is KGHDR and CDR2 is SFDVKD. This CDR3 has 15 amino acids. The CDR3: CATSDSGQGRDGYTF. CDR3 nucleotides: TGTGCCACCAGTGATTCGGGACAGGGGCGGGATGGCTACACCTTC.

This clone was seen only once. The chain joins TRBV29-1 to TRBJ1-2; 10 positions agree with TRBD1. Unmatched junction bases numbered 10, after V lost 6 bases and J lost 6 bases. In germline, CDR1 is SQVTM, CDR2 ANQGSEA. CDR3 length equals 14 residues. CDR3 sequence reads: CSVDRDRGVNGYTF. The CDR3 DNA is TGCAGCGTAGACCGGGACAGGGGTGTGAATGGCTACACCTTC. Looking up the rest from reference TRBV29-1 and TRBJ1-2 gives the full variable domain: SAVISQKPSRDICQRGTSLTIQCQVDSQVTMMFWYRQQPGQSLTLIATANQGSEATYESGFVIDKFPISRPNLTFSTLTVSNMSPEDSSIYLCSVDRDRGVNGYTFGSGTRLTVV.

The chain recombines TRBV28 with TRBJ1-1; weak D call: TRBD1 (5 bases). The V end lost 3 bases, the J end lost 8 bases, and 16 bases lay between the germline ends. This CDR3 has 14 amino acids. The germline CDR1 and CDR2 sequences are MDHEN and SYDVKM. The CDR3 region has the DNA TGTGCCAGCAGTTTTATAGTACGCGACAGAGAAGCTTTCTTT. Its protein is CASSFIVRDREAFF.

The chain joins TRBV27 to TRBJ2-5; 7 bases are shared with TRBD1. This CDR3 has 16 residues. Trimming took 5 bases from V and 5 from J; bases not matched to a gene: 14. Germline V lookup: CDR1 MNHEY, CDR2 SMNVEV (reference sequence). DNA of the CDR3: TGTGCCAGCAGTCCCCTGGGGACAGCTGCTGGGGAGACCCAGTACTTC. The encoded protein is CASSPLGTAAGETQYF.

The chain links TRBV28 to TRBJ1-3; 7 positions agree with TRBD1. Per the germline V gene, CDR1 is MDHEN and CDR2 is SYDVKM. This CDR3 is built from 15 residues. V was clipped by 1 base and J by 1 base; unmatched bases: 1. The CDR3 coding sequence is TGTGCCAGCAGTTTATCGACAGGGTCTGGAAACACCATATATTTT. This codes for CASSLSTGSGNTIYF.

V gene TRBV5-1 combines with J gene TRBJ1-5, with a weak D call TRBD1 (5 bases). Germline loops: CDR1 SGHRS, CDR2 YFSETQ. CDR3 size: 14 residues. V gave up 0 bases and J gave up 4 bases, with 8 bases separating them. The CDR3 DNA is TGCGCCAGCAGCTTGGTTGGGGGGAATCAGCCCCAGCATTTT. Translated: CASSLVGGNQPQHF.

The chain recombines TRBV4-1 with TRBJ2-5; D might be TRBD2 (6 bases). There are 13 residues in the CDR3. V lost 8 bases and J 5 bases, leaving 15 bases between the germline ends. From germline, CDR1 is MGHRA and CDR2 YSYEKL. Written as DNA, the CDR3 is TGCGCCAGCGGTAGACTAGTAGGCGAGACCCAGTACTTC. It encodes CASGRLVGETQYF.

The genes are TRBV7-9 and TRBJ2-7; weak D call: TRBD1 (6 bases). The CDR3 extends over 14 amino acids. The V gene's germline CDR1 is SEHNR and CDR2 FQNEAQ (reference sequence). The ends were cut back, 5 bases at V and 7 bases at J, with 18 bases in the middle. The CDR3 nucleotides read TGTGCCAGCAGCATTAACCCTGGACAGAAAGAGCAGTACTTC. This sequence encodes CASSINPGQKEQYF.

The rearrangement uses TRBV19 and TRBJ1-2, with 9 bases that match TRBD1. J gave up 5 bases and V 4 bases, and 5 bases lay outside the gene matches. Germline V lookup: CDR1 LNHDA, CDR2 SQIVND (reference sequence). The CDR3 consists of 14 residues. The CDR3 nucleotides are TGTGCCAGTAGTAACTTACAGGGGGCTTATGGCTACACCTTC. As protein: CASSNLQGAYGYTF. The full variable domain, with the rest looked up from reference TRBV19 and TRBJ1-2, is DGGITQSPKYLFRKEGQNVTLSCEQNLNHDAMYWYRQDPGQGLRLIYYSQIVNDFQKGDIAEGYSVSREKKESFPLTVTSAQKNPTAFYLCASSNLQGAYGYTFGSGTRLTVV.